This record looks at one TCR beta chain sequence and its context. Its antigen remains unidentified. Base qualities are not recorded, but no much larger clone differs from it by a single base. CDR1 and CDR2, looked up from the germline V gene (reference sequence), are DFQATT and SNEGSKA. The CDR3, from cysteine to phenylalanine, totals 11 residues. Solely the CDR3 DNA is kept, with 33 bases framed from the first base. Cut back by 8 bases and 3 bases, the V and J ends lie 11 bases apart. Whole blood was collected in K2EDTA tubes by collaborating institutions according to the institutions' own protocols. For TCRbeta analysis, collaborator samples were shipped as frozen whole blood, as isolated PBMCs, or as DNA extracted from either sample type. This entry belongs to a study of blood T cell repertoires in COVID-19 (dated by TCRdb to 2018 to 2020). Broadly, across the study: Samples covering the acute and convalescent phases of COVID-19 were provided by collaborators in the United States, Italy and Spain. The prospective study material was composed of cDNA or gDNA derived from T cells, B-cell-depleted T cells, or PBMCs. Subjects who had been exposed to COVID-19, were actively infected with it, or had recovered from it provided the deeply sampled blood TCRbeta repertoires that made up the dataset. The repertoires were made available in a free public database intended to serve as a resource for research on the immune response to SARS-CoV-2. The samples were drawn from the first 160 participants of the ongoing ImmuneRACE study and from 1,200 or so subjects provided by 6 global collaborators. Nearly every sample came with metadata listing a de-identified subject ID, COVID-19 status, age in years and sex. Where available, HLA class I and class II types were obtained from metadata supplied by the sample provider rather than from assay-based typing. Points the paper makes about the study in general: How much clinical and demographic metadata was included differed by source and by participant, and the metadata was provided uncurated.

TCRbeta CDR3 regions were amplified from genomic DNA by means of the immunoSEQ Assay, a bias-controlled multiplex PCR. In the source study's methods: Within the assay, amplification of reference gene primers was used to estimate how many nucleated cells each sample contained. To quantify the absolute abundance of each unique TCRbeta CDR3 rearrangement, sequence reads were collapsed and filtered. For each sample, productive Simpson clonality was calculated as the square root of Simpson's diversity index over productive rearrangements. TCRdb carries this immuneACCESS record with in-frame sequences only. Its versions omit some clonotypes, under half of them owing to an unresolved V gene in the studies checked, with the rest unexplained. V, J and clone size derive from that table, while D and trimming were established from the DNA sequence. For this sample the table gives approximately 140,000 clones, of which approximately 89% were detected only once. Over 9.5% of the sample is held by the ten biggest clonotypes.

The rearranged segments are TRBV20-1 and TRBJ2-7; TRBD1 is perhaps the D gene, given 6 matching bases. What was sequenced was peripheral blood. The clonotype was recovered from a man in his 60s with active or convalescent COVID-19. The CDR3 protein sequence reads: CSPEGHYEQYF. The DNA is TGCAGTCCCGAGGGACACTACGAGCAGTACTTC.